This T cell receptor (beta chain) was found in a study of blood T cell repertoires in COVID-19. The repertoire was sequenced with immunoSEQ multiplex PCR; TCRdb's copy has only in-frame clones and lacks some. The data show about 380,000 clones, with around 90% seen just once and 0.9% to 1.5% held by the top ten. Recovered status applied to Cohort 3 donors who had two consecutive negative PCRs. It also applied to those with clearance or with symptom resolution. There are 15 residues in the CDR3. Unmatched junction bases numbered 5, after V lost 4 bases and J lost 0 bases. Germline values: CDR1 SGHVS, CDR2 FQNEAQ.

V gene TRBV7-8 combines with J gene TRBJ1-1; 7 nucleotides match TRBD1. The sequence was collected from a woman in her late teens or twenties who had recovered from COVID-19. Sample: PBMCs or T cells enriched from blood (not recorded which). The CDR3, as DNA: TGTGCCAGCAGCTGGGGACAGACGATGAACACTGAAGCTTTCTTT. This gives the protein CASSWGQTMNTEAFF.